The sequence of this T cell receptor (beta chain) was determined in a study of T-cell memory formation after mild COVID-19. One entry per CDR3 protein results from TCRdb running MiXCR on the 5' RACE reads. Counted here are about 190,000 distinct CDR3 sequences, around 21% occurring once; the ten biggest clones make up about 23%. The V and J ends lost 5 bases and 7 bases, in that order; junction bases with no gene match: 13. This CDR3 is 16 amino acids long. The germline gives CDR1 DFQATT, CDR2 SNEGSKA (reference sequence). V usage is TRBV20-1 and J usage is TRBJ2-2, with 10 bases identical to TRBD2. The receptor's source is an adult woman who had mild COVID-19 (a few samples of this study predate the infection). Cell type and time point are not known. Sequencing was carried out using PBMCs or a T cell subset sorted from them (not recorded which). The CDR3 spells CSARALAGENHGELFF. CDR3 nucleotides: TGCAGTGCTCGGGCCCTAGCGGGAGAGAACCACGGGGAGCTGTTTTTT.